These 10 T cell receptor beta chains share one sample of origin, sequenced in a study of glioma-infiltrating T cells. Amplification of TCR alpha and beta CDR3 regions from RNA used iRepertoire nested multiplex PCR. TCRdb independently ran MiXCR on the multiplex PCR reads; one entry per CDR3 protein. The data show more than 300,000 distinct CDR3 sequences, approximately 42% seen once. The sequencing input was glioma tissue, nonneoplastic brain tissue, or PBMCs (not recorded which). The receptor set was obtained from a human donor with low-grade glioma or glioblastoma, undergoing nonglioma brain surgery, or in good health (not recorded which).

The table lists this clonotype with a count of one. The V gene is TRBV4-1, the J gene TRBJ2-1; D might be TRBD2 (6 bases). Deletions cut 5 bases from V and 9 bases from J, with 26 bases between. The V gene's germline CDR1 is MGHRA and CDR2 YSYEKL. The CDR3 is 17 residues long. CDR3 region: CASSSEGLLFPSSEQFF. The CDR3 DNA reads TGCGCCAGCAGCTCCGAAGGACTACTCTTCCCTTCCAGTGAGCAGTTCTTC.

This clonotype was recorded once. V gene TRBV2 combines with J gene TRBJ1-5; a weak D match, TRBD1 (5 bases). With 4 bases removed from V and 9 bases from J, the gap between germline ends came to 13 bases. The CDR3 totals 13 residues. Per germline, CDR1 SNHLY and CDR2 FYNNEI. The CDR3 reads CASSAIPRGPQHF. The CDR3 nucleotides read TGTGCCAGCAGTGCAATACCAAGGGGGCCCCAGCATTTT. Using reference TRBV2 and TRBJ1-5 for the parts outside the CDR3, the full variable domain is EPEVTQTPSHQVTQMGQEVILRCVPISNHLYFYWYRQILGQKVEFLVSFYNNEISEKSEIFDDQFSVERPDGSNFTLKIRSTKLEDSAMYFCASSAIPRGPQHFGDGTRLSIL.

At least ten counts were recorded for this clonotype. The CDR3 sequence: CAAIGYTGELFF. The DNA for the CDR3 is TGTGCTGCCATTGGATACACCGGGGAGCTGTTTTTT. The V and J genes are TRBV6-2 or TRBV6-3 and TRBJ2-2; D remains ambiguous. The germline V gene encodes CDR1 MNHEY and CDR2 SVGEGT. The CDR3 contains 12 residues.

V and J are TRBV2 and TRBJ1-2; D uncertain. V was shortened by 4 bases and J by 0 bases, with 9 bases between the two germline ends. CDR1 SNHLY and CDR2 FYNNEI come from the germline V gene. The CDR3 has 14 residues. CDR3 in DNA: TGTGCCAGCAGTGGGACCGAGGCTAACTATGGCTACACCTTC. Translation: CASSGTEANYGYTF.

On this clonotype itself: A much more abundant neighbour one base away suggests this may be a read error. The rearrangement joins TRBV20-1 to TRBJ2-7; D not certain. The CDR3 has 12 residues. The germline V gene encodes CDR1 DFQATT and CDR2 SNEGSKA (reference sequence). The CDR3: CSARLSVYGQYF. Here the CDR3 DNA reads TGCAGTGCTAGATTATCCGTCTACGGGCAGTACTTC.

At least ten counts were recorded for this clonotype. The chain recombines TRBV6-2 or TRBV6-3 with TRBJ2-7; D is possibly TRBD2 (6 bases). Trimming cost V 4 bases and J 6 bases, with 13 bases left between them. Germline loops: CDR1 MNHEY, CDR2 SVGEGT. The CDR3 runs to 13 residues. The CDR3 region has the DNA TGTGCCAGCAGTTTCGGAGGGTATGGCGAGCAGTACTTC. Protein: CASSFGGYGEQYF.

For this clonotype: One end of the junction fails to match germline, which may point to a read error. CDR3 sequence reads: CASSFRSGGVGNEQSF. In nucleotides, the CDR3 is TGTGCCAGCAGCTTTAGATCGGGAGGCGTGGGGAATGAGCAGTCCTTC. V is TRBV7-9 and J is TRBJ2-1, with 7 bases aligning to TRBD2. CDR3 length: 16 residues. Germline-derived CDR1 and CDR2 are SEHNR and FQNEAQ (reference sequence).

This clonotype came up a few times. The rearrangement links TRBV4-1 to TRBJ2-1, with D hard to call. The V end was cut by 0 bases, the J end by 0 bases, with 9 bases between. Germline values: CDR1 MGHRA, CDR2 YSYEKL. CDR3 length: 16 residues. The CDR3 DNA is TGCGCCAGCAGCCAAGAGTGGAGCAGCTCCTACAATGAGCAGTTCTTC. Translating it yields CASSQEWSSSYNEQFF.

Details on this clonotype: Being one base from a much bigger clone, this may be a read error. The V call is TRBV6-6, the J call TRBJ1-1; D uncertain. The CDR3 covers 13 residues. The germline V and J ends were trimmed by 4 bases and 8 bases, with 14 bases remaining between them. Germline lookup yields CDR1 MNHNY and CDR2 SVGAGI (reference sequence). CDR3: CASSSVDMREAFF. The CDR3, as DNA: TGTGCCAGCAGTTCTGTCGACATGAGGGAAGCTTTCTTT.

This clonotype has more than one count but fewer than ten. This chain joins TRBV7-8 and TRBJ1-1; the D is unclear. Germline CDR1 reads SGHVS; CDR2 reads FQNEAQ. Trimming removed 3 bases at V and 4 bases at J, with 9 bases between. This CDR3 is 13 amino acids long. The CDR3 nucleotides read TGTGCCAGCAGCTTCTTCGGAGGCACTGAAGCTTTCTTT. This gives the protein CASSFFGGTEAFF.